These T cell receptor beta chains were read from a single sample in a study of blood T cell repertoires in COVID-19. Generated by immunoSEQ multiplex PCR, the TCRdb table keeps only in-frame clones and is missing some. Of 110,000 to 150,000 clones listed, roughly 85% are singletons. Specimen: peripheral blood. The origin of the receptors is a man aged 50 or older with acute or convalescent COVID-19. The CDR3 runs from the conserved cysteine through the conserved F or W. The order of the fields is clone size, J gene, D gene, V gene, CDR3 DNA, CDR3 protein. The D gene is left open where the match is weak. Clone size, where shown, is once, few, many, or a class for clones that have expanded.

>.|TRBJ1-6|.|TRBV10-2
TGCGCCAGCAGTGAGTCGGGCAGCTCACCCCTCCACTTT
CASSESGSSPLHF
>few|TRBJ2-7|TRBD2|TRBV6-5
TGTGCCAGCAGCCCGGGACTAGCGGGGTTCTACGAGCAGTACTTC
CASSPGLAGFYEQYF
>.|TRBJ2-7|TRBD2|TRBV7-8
TGTGCCAGCAGCACTACATACCTGGGACTAAACCCCTACGAGCAGTACTTC
CASSTTYLGLNPYEQYF
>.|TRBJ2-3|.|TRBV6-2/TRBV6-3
TGTGCCAGCAGTTACATGGGGGGGGGCCCGGATACGCAGTATTTT
CASSYMGGGPDTQYF
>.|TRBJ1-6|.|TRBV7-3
TGTGCCAGCAGCCCGAACGGGAATTCACCCCTCCACTTT
CASSPNGNSPLHF
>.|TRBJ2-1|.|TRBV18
TGTGCCAGCTCTCCAGGGAGGAACTCGAACAATGAGCAGTTCTTC
CASSPGRNSNNEQFF
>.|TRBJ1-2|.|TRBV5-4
TGTGCCAGCAGCCGGGCCCTCCGGGAGAGCTATGGCTACACCTTC
CASSRALRESYGYTF
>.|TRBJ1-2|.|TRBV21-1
TGTGCCAGCAGCAAAATTTCCGGAGGCGGCTACACCTTC
CASSKISGGGYTF
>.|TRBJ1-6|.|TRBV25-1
TGTGCCAGCAGTGAAGTGGAGGGAACAAATTCACCCCTCCACTTT
CASSEVEGTNSPLHF
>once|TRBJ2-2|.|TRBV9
TGTGCCAGCAGCGTAGCGGGGGTGACAGGGGAGCTGTTTTTT
CASSVAGVTGELFF
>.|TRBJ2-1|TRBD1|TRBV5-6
TGTGCCAGCAGCCGACAGGGATTTATGAATGAGCAGTTCTTC
CASSRQGFMNEQFF
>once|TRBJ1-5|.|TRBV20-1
TGCAGTGCTAGTCAGGGGAACTCAAATAGCAATCAGCCCCAGCATTTT
CSASQGNSNSNQPQHF
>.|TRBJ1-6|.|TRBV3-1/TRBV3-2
TGTGCCAGCAGCCAAGATAGCGGGCGGGATAATTCACCCCTCCACTTT
CASSQDSGRDNSPLHF
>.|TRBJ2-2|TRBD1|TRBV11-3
TGTGCCAGCAAGAAGGGGGCGCTTACCGGGGAGCTGTTTTTT
CASKKGALTGELFF
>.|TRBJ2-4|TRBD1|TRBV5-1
TGCGCCAGCAGCAGGCGACAGGGCCTAGCCAAAAACATTCAGTACTTC
CASSRRQGLAKNIQYF
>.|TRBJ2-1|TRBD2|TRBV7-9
TGTGCCACCCGCAGGGCGGGAGGGCATGGTGAGCAGTTCTTC
CATRRAGGHGEQFF
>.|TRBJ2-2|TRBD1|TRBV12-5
TGTGCTAGTGGTTTGGTGCGTACTGGGACAGCCACCGGGGAGCTGTTTTTT
CASGLVRTGTATGELFF
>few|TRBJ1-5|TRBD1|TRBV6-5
TGTGCCAGCAGCATGGACAGGGAGCTTCGTCAGCCCCAGCATTTT
CASSMDRELRQPQHF
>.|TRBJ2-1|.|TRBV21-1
TGTGCCAGCAGCAAAACTAGTTGCGAGCAGTTCTTC
CASSKTSCEQFF
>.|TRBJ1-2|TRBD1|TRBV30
TGTGCCTGGAGTGCCGGACAGGGTACGGGGGTCTATGGCTACACCTTC
CAWSAGQGTGVYGYTF
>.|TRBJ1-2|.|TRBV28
TGTGCCAGCAGTTTAGGCGCAGGTAACTATGGCTACACCTTC
CASSLGAGNYGYTF
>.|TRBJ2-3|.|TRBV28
TGTGCCAGCAGTTTAATGGCGGGACCTACCACAGATACGCAGTATTTT
CASSLMAGPTTDTQYF
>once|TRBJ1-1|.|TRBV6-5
TGTGCCAGCAGTTACTCGATGGGCGGGGAAGCTTTCTTT
CASSYSMGGEAFF
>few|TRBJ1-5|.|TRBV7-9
TGTGCCAGCAGCGCTACAGGGAATAGCAATCAGCCCCAGCATTTT
CASSATGNSNQPQHF
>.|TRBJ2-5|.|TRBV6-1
TGTGCCAGCAGTGATATGAGAGGCGGCCAAGAGACCCAGTACTTC
CASSDMRGGQETQYF
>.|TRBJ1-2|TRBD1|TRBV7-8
TGTGCCAGCAGCTTAGGTTGGGGTGACAGGGCCGACTATGGCTACACCTTC
CASSLGWGDRADYGYTF
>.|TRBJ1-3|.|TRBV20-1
TGCAGTGCTAGTAGAGGGATAGAAAACACCATATATTTT
CSASRGIENTIYF
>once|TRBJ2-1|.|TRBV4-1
TGCGCCAGCAGCCAAGATCTCGTGAGAGGCAATGAGCAGTTCTTC
CASSQDLVRGNEQFF
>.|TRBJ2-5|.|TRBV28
TGTGCCAGCAGTTTATACCCGGACAGCCAAGAGACCCAGTACTTC
CASSLYPDSQETQYF
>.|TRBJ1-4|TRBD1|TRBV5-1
TGCGCCAGCAGCTTGGAGGGGGCGACGGATGAAAAACTGTTTTTT
CASSLEGATDEKLFF
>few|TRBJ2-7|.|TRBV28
TGTGCCAGCAGCCTGGGGGGAGAGCAGTACTTC
CASSLGGEQYF